A selection of T cell receptor beta chains follows, all from one sample in a study of beta chain features in type 1 diabetes. Clones were sequenced by immunoSEQ multiplex PCR, and TCRdb holds only the in-frame ones, with some missing. This sample has about 900,000 clones; roughly a sixth occur once, and the top ten carry 0.02% to 0.03%. Sequenced: naive CD4+ T cells from blood. These receptors originate from a woman aged 18-29 years in good health. CDR3s include the opening cysteine and the closing phenylalanine or tryptophan.

CDR3 protein,J gene,V gene
CASSSQPNNEQFF,TRBJ2-1,TRBV21-1
CASSSTLRAGSAEAFF,TRBJ1-1,TRBV7-2
CASSFMLQGTGYGYTF,TRBJ1-2,TRBV5-1
CASSLGTGHQPQHF,TRBJ1-5,TRBV5-6
CASSPGTRSPTDTQYF,TRBJ2-3,TRBV7-8
CASREDRAAYNEQFF,TRBJ2-1,TRBV28
CASSFRMGWGNQPQHF,TRBJ1-5,TRBV28
CASSGGIGAFF,TRBJ1-1,TRBV7-9
CSVARGAGSTEAFF,TRBJ1-1,TRBV29-1
CASSLQSGGAGDIQYF,TRBJ2-4,TRBV7-9
CASSQVLGGTGELFF,TRBJ2-2,TRBV4-3
CASSYRPTTAYEQYF,TRBJ2-7,TRBV27
CASSGTRGSFGKLFF,TRBJ1-4,TRBV2
CASSQGSRREQFF,TRBJ2-1,TRBV7-3
CASKKDPQGVRSVGYTF,TRBJ1-2,TRBV5-4